This TCR beta chain came from a study of T cells after yellow fever vaccination. Template switching with 5'RACE generated the TCR cDNA and added a universal primer site and UMIs. TCRdb redid the calling of the 5' RACE reads with MiXCR, one entry per CDR3 protein. The top ten clones hold about 3.5% of a sample with some 240,000 distinct CDR3 sequences, about 5.2% of them seen once. Trimming removed 0 bases from V and 6 bases from J, with 6 bases in between. The CDR3 runs to 13 residues. Germline V gene data show CDR1 as LGHNA and CDR2 as YNFKEQ. The table lists this clonotype with many counts. The gene calls are TRBV4-2 and TRBJ2-1; D is unclear. The TCR comes from a man aged 18 to 30 who received the YFV17D yellow fever vaccine. Specimen: CD4+ T cells sorted from PBMCs, collected on the day of the yellow fever booster vaccination. CDR3 sequence: CASSQDWPNEQFF. The CDR3 nucleotides are TGTGCCAGCAGCCAAGACTGGCCCAATGAGCAGTTCTTC.